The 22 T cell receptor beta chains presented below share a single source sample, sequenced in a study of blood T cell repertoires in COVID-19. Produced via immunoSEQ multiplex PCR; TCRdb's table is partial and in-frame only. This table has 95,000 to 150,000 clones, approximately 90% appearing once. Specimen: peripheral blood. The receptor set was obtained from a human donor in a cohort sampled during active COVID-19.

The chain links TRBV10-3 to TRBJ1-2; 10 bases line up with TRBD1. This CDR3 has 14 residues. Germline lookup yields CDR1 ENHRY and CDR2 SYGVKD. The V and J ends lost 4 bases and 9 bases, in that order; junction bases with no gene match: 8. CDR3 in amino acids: CAISGGTGEGSYTF. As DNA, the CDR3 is TGTGCCATCAGTGGGGGGACAGGGGAGGGGAGCTACACCTTC.

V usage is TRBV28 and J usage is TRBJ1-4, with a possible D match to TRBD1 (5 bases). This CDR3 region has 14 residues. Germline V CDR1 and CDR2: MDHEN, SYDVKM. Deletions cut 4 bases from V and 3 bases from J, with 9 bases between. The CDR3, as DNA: TGTGCCAGCAGTTCGACAGCCTCTAATGAAAAACTGTTTTTT. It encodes CASSSTASNEKLFF.

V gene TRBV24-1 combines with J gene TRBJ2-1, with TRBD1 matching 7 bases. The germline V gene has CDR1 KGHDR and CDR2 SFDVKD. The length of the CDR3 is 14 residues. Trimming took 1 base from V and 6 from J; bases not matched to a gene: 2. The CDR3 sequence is CATSDFRGLNEQFF. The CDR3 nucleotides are TGTGCCACCAGTGATTTTAGGGGGCTCAATGAGCAGTTCTTC.

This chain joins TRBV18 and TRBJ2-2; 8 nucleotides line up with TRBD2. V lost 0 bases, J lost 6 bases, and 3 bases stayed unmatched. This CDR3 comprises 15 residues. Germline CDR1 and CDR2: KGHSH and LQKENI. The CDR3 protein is CASSPPGTRSGELFF. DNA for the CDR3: TGTGCCAGCTCACCACCCGGGACTAGGTCCGGGGAGCTGTTTTTT.

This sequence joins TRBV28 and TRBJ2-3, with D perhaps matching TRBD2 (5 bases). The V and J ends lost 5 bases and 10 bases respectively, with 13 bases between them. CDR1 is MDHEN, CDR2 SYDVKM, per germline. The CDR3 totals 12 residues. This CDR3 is CASSTDSLAQYF. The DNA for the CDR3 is TGTGCCAGCAGTACGGACTCCTTGGCGCAGTATTTT.

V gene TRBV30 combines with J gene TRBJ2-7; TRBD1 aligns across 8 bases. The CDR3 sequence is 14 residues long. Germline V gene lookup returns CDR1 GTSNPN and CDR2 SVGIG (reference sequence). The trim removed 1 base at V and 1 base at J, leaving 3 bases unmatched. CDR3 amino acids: CAWSAGGWSYEQYF. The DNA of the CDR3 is TGTGCCTGGAGTGCAGGGGGCTGGTCCTACGAGCAGTACTTC.

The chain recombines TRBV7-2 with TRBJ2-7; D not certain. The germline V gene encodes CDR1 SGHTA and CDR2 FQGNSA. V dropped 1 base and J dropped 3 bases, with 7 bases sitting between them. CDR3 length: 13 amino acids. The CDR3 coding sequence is TGTGCCAGCAGCTTAGTGGAGCGCTACGAGCAGTACTTC. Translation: CASSLVERYEQYF.

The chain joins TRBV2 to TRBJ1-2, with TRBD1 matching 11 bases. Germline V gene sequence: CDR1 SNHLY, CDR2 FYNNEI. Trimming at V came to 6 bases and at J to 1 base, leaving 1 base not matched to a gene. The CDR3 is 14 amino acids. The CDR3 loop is CASRGQGGNYGYTF. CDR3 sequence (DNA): TGTGCCAGCAGGGGACAGGGGGGTAACTATGGCTACACCTTC.

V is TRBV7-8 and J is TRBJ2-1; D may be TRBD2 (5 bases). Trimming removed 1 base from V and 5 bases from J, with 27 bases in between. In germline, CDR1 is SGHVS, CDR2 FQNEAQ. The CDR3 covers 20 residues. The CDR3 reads CASSLEVRAFGILGDNEQFF. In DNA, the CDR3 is TGTGCCAGCAGCTTAGAAGTCCGAGCCTTCGGGATCCTTGGGGACAATGAGCAGTTCTTC.

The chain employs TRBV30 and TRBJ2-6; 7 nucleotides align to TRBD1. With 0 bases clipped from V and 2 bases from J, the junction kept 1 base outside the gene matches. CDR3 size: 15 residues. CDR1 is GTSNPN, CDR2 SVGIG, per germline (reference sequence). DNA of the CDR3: TGTGCCTGGAGTGTTCAGGGGGCTGGGGCCAACGTCCTGACTTTC. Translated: CAWSVQGAGANVLTF.

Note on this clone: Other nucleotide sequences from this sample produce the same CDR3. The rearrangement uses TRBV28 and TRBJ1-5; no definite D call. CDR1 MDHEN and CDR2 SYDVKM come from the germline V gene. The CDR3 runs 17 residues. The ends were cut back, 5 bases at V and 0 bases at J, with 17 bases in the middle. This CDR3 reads CASSGTAESYSNQPQHF. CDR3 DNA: TGTGCCAGCAGTGGCACAGCGGAGAGCTATAGCAATCAGCCCCAGCATTTT. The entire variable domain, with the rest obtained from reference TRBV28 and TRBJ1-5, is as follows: DVKVTQSSRYLVKRTGEKVFLECVQDMDHENMFWYRQDPGLGLRLIYFSYDVKMKEKGDIPEGYSVSREKKERFSLILESASTNQTSMYLCASSGTAESYSNQPQHFGDGTRLSIL.

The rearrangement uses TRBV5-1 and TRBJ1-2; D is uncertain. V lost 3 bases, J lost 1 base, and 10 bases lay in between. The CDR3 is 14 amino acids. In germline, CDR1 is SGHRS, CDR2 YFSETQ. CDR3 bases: TGCGCCAGCAGCTCGTCGACAAGTAACTATGGCTACACCTTC. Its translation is CASSSSTSNYGYTF.

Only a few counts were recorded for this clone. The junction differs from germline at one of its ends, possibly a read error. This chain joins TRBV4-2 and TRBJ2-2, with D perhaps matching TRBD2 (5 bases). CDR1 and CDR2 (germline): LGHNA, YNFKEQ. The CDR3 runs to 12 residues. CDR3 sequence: CASSQGSGELFF. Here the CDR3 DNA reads TGTGCCAGCAGCCAAGGATCCGGGGAGTTGTTTTTT.

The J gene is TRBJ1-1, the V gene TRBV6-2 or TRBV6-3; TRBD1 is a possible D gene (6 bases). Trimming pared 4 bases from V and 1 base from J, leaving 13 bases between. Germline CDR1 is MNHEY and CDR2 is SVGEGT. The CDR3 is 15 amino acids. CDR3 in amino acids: CASSFTLGANTEAFF. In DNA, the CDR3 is TGTGCCAGCAGTTTCACCCTGGGGGCGAACACTGAAGCTTTCTTT.

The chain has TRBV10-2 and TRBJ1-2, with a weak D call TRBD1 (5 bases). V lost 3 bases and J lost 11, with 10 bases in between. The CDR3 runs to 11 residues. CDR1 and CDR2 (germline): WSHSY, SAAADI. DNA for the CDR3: TGCGCCAGCAGTGAATGGGGCATTTACACCTTC. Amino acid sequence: CASSEWGIYTF.

The CDR3 spells CASSGPLPDREADTQYF. In DNA, the CDR3 is TGTGCCAGCAGTGGGCCTTTACCGGACAGGGAAGCAGATACGCAGTATTTT. The chain joins TRBV6-4 to TRBJ2-3; 8 bases match TRBD1. The germline gives CDR1 MRHNA, CDR2 SNTAGT. The trim removed 4 bases at V and 4 bases at J, leaving 13 bases unmatched. The CDR3 is made up of 17 amino acids.

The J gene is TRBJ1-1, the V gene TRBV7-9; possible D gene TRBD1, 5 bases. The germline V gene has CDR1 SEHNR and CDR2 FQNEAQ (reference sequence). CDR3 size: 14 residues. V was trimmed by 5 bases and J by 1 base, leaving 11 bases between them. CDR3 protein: CASSGGGWNTEAFF. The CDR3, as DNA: TGTGCCAGCAGCGGCGGGGGGTGGAACACTGAAGCTTTCTTT.

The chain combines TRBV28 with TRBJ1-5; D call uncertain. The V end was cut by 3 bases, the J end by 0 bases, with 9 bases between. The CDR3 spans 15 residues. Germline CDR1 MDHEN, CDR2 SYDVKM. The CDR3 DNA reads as TGTGCCAGCAGTTTGAGGGTTGTTAGCAATCAGCCCCAGCATTTT. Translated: CASSLRVVSNQPQHF.

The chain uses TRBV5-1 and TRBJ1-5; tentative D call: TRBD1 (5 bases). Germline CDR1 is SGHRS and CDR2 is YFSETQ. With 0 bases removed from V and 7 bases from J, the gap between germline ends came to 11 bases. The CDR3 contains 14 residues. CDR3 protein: CASSLVGGRQPQHF. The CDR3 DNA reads TGCGCCAGCAGCTTGGTGGGGGGGAGACAGCCCCAGCATTTT.

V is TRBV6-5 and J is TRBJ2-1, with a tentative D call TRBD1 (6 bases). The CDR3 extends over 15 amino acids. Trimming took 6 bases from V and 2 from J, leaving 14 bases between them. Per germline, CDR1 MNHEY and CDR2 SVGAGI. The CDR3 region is CASSAGTPTYNEQFF. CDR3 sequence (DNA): TGTGCCAGCAGCGCCGGGACACCTACCTACAATGAGCAGTTCTTC.

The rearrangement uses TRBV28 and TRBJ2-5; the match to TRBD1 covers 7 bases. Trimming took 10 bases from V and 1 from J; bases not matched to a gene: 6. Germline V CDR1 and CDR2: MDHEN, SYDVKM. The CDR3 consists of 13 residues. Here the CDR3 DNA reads TGTGCCACCGGAGACAGGGTCCAAGAGACCCAGTACTTC. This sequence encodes CATGDRVQETQYF.

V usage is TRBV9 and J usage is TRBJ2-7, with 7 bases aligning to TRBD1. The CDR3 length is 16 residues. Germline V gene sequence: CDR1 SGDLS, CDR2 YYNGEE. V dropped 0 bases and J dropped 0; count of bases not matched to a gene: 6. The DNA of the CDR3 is TGTGCCAGCAGCGTAGGGGACAGCCTACCCTCCTACGAGCAGTACTTC. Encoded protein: CASSVGDSLPSYEQYF.